These T cell receptor beta chains were read from a single sample in a study of cytomegalovirus exposure and HLA in healthy donors. The data were produced by immunoSEQ multiplex PCR, yet TCRdb's version contains in-frame clones alone and is incomplete. Here the sample spans 150,000 to 200,000 clones, roughly 82% being singletons. Sequenced material: PBMCs. The source is a man aged 45 to 65 in good health and CMV-seropositive. Each CDR3 is given with its conserved first and last residue. The order of the fields is D gene, J gene, V gene, clone size, CDR3 DNA, CDR3 protein. A D gene is named only where the DNA matches it firmly. Size values are once, few and many counts, or a class for expanded clones, and some rows have none.

D: TRBD1; J: TRBJ2-7; V: TRBV4-2; size: .; DNA: TGTGCCAGCAGCCATGACGGACAGGGGGCCGACGAGCAGTACTTC; CDR3: CASSHDGQGADEQYF
D: TRBD1; J: TRBJ2-1; V: TRBV15; size: .; DNA: TGTGCCACCCACCAACAGGGGATCAACAATGAGCAGTTCTTC; CDR3: CATHQQGINNEQFF
D: .; J: TRBJ1-1; V: TRBV19; size: .; DNA: TGTGCCAGTAGTATAGGGCACAATTTGAACACTGAAGCTTTCTTT; CDR3: CASSIGHNLNTEAFF
D: TRBD1; J: TRBJ1-4; V: TRBV6-1; size: once; DNA: TGTGCCAGCAGTGTCTATGACAGGGTTGAAGAAAAACTGTTTTTT; CDR3: CASSVYDRVEEKLFF
D: TRBD2; J: TRBJ2-7; V: TRBV6-5; size: .; DNA: TGTGCCAGCAGTTTTGGGGAGGGTTACGAGCAGTACTTC; CDR3: CASSFGEGYEQYF
D: .; J: TRBJ1-6; V: TRBV6-1; size: .; DNA: TGTGCCAGCAGTGAAAGAATGGCTTCGGGGAATTCACCCCTCCACTTT; CDR3: CASSERMASGNSPLHF
D: .; J: TRBJ1-3; V: TRBV27; size: .; DNA: TGTGCCAGCAGTTTGCGAGAGGGAAACACCATATATTTT; CDR3: CASSLREGNTIYF
D: TRBD2; J: TRBJ2-1; V: TRBV6-5; size: few; DNA: TGTGCCAGCAGTTACGGGTCTAGCGGGAGGCATGAGCAGTTCTTC; CDR3: CASSYGSSGRHEQFF
D: .; J: TRBJ1-2; V: TRBV19; size: .; DNA: TGTGCCACCTCGTTCCCCGGGCGGGGCTCCAGGGAAGGTTATGGCTACACCTTC; CDR3: CATSFPGRGSREGYGYTF
D: .; J: TRBJ2-1; V: TRBV10-3; size: .; DNA: TGTGCCATCAGTGTGAGGAAGGAATCCTACAATGAGCAGTTCTTC; CDR3: CAISVRKESYNEQFF
D: .; J: TRBJ1-1; V: TRBV7-6; size: once; DNA: TGTGCCAGCAGCCCACCGGTGGGGAGTAGCACTGAAGCTTTCTTT; CDR3: CASSPPVGSSTEAFF
D: .; J: TRBJ1-2; V: TRBV18; size: .; DNA: TGTGCCAGCTCACCAGGCAACTATGGCTACACCTTC; CDR3: CASSPGNYGYTF
D: TRBD1; J: TRBJ1-3; V: TRBV27; size: few; DNA: TGTGCCAGCAGTCGGGACAGGGGCAACACCATATATTTT; CDR3: CASSRDRGNTIYF
D: TRBD1; J: TRBJ2-7; V: TRBV7-9; size: .; DNA: TGTGCCAGCAGCGACAGGGCGAACGAGCAGTACTTC; CDR3: CASSDRANEQYF
D: TRBD2; J: TRBJ2-3; V: TRBV9; size: .; DNA: TGTGCCAGCAGCGTAGAACTAGCGGGGACAGATACGCAGTATTTT; CDR3: CASSVELAGTDTQYF
D: .; J: TRBJ1-2; V: TRBV6-5; size: .; DNA: TGTGCCAGCAGAGCATACGAGGGTGACTATGGCTACACCTTC; CDR3: CASRAYEGDYGYTF
D: TRBD2; J: TRBJ2-6; V: TRBV7-2; size: .; DNA: TGTGCCAGCAGCTTGACTAGCGGGACTGGGGCCAACGTCCTGACTTTC; CDR3: CASSLTSGTGANVLTF
D: TRBD1; J: TRBJ1-4; V: TRBV29-1; size: .; DNA: TGCAGCGTACCAGACAGGGCCGGTGAAAAACTGTTTTTT; CDR3: CSVPDRAGEKLFF
D: TRBD2; J: TRBJ2-1; V: TRBV9; size: .; DNA: TGTGCCAGCAGCGGGGGACTAGCGGGGGGTTACAATGAGCAGTTCTTC; CDR3: CASSGGLAGGYNEQFF
D: .; J: TRBJ2-3; V: TRBV6-1; size: .; DNA: TGTGCCAGCAGCCAGAGGGACACAGATACGCAGTATTTT; CDR3: CASSQRDTDTQYF
D: TRBD2; J: TRBJ2-1; V: TRBV5-4; size: .; DNA: TGTGCCAGCAGCTCCATGGGACTAGCGGGATACAATGAGCAGTTCTTC; CDR3: CASSSMGLAGYNEQFF
D: .; J: TRBJ1-5; V: TRBV6-6; size: .; DNA: TGTGCCAGCATCTTACTCACGGGACAGCCCCAGCATTTT; CDR3: CASILLTGQPQHF
D: TRBD2; J: TRBJ2-2; V: TRBV15; size: .; DNA: TGTGCCACCAGCAGAGATCAGGCGGGAGGGCCGACCGGGGAGCTGTTTTTT; CDR3: CATSRDQAGGPTGELFF
D: TRBD1; J: TRBJ1-2; V: TRBV29-1; size: few; DNA: TGCAGCGTCGAGAGGACAGGGGTCTATGGCTACACCTTC; CDR3: CSVERTGVYGYTF
D: TRBD2; J: TRBJ2-1; V: TRBV5-1; size: .; DNA: TGCGCCAGCAAAGCGGGGGTACACAATGAGCAGTTCTTC; CDR3: CASKAGVHNEQFF